This T cell receptor (beta chain) was identified in a study of T cell repertoires in cytomegalovirus infection. For the study at large: Signatures in public TCR beta sequences pointed to both CMV infection and matching HLA type. Findings and limits, study-wide: HLA-C-restricted CMV-specific TCR beta clonotypes prevailed in the ex vivo response. Individuals carrying CMV plus the relevant HLA were identified by cumulative frequency of public TCR beta families.

TCRdb analysed the reads with MiXCR anew, one entry per CDR3 protein. This sample carries about 130,000 distinct CDR3 sequences, about 24% of them seen once, and the ten largest clones take 30% to 40%. A few counts support this clonotype. Its antigen remains unknown. V trimming: 4 bases; J trimming: 7 bases; junction bases outside the gene matches: 10. The CDR3 contains 14 residues. Per germline, CDR1 DFQATT and CDR2 SNEGSKA (reference sequence). The chain joins TRBV20-1 to TRBJ2-1, with 7 bases fitting TRBD1. What was sequenced was PBMCs, sequenced either directly or after in vitro stimulation (not recorded which). This sequence originates from a human donor in good health (CMV status not recorded). Some clones in this sample may be carry-over from other donors' samples. The CDR3 protein is CSAIGQVEVNEQFF. CDR3 nucleotides: TGCAGTGCTATAGGACAGGTGGAAGTGAATGAGCAGTTCTTC.